This T cell receptor (beta chain) was identified in a study of blood T cell repertoires in COVID-19 (TCRdb year 2020). Background on the whole study: Samples from collaborators originated in the United States, Italy and Spain and spanned both the acute and convalescent phases of COVID-19. Deeply sampled blood TCRbeta repertoires from subjects exposed to, actively infected with, or recovered from COVID-19 were included in the dataset. The repertoires were released in a freely available public database meant as a resource for research on the immune response to SARS-CoV-2. HLA class I and class II types, where available, came from metadata supplied by the sample provider rather than from assay-based typing. The sample metadata nearly always contained a de-identified subject ID, COVID-19 status, age in years and sex. The prospective study material was composed of cDNA or gDNA derived from T cells, B-cell-depleted T cells, or PBMCs. Samples came from the ongoing ImmuneRACE study (first 160 participants) plus 1,254 subjects from 6 global collaborators. Results and caveats for the whole study, not just this receptor: The quantity of clinical and demographic metadata differed by source and by participant and was supplied without curation.

The immunoSEQ Assay, a bias-controlled multiplex PCR, was used to amplify TCRbeta CDR3 regions from genomic DNA. The authors processed their data as follows. The number of nucleated cells in each sample was estimated by amplification of reference gene primers within the assay. To quantify the absolute abundance of each unique TCRbeta CDR3 rearrangement, sequence reads were collapsed and filtered. For each sample, productive Simpson clonality was calculated as the square root of Simpson's diversity index over productive rearrangements. The clones in this table, taken by TCRdb from immuneACCESS, are in-frame only. Not every clone is retained; where verified, under half of the shortfall comes from an unresolved V gene, and the cause of the rest is unknown. The V and J calls and clone size were taken over from that table, and D and trimming were inferred from the DNA. Within this sample are 360,000 or so clones, with roughly four fifths of them counted one time only. The ten top clones hold approximately 5% of the sample.

In the prospective study, participants were about 18 to 95 years old, resided in fewer than 25 geographic areas of the United States, and were enrolled through a virtual design. In the prospective study, cohorts were assigned on the basis of participant-reported clinical history obtained from a screening survey and a study questionnaire. For ImmuneRACE Cohort 3, a participant was defined as recovered based on two consecutive negative NP/OP PCR tests, clearance by a healthcare professional, or resolution of symptoms. In the prospective study, mobile phlebotomists collected whole blood, serum and a nasopharyngeal or oropharyngeal swab from each participant. Participants in the prospective study had the option to provide additional blood draws and questionnaires over an approximately 2-month period. Before DNA extraction, blood samples from the prospective study were shipped at room temperature or frozen.

Compared with germline, V lacks 6 bases and J lacks 2 bases; bases without a gene match: 9. The CDR3 holds 15 amino acids from the cysteine to the phenylalanine. Only the CDR3 region is kept as DNA, spanning 45 bases read in frame from base 1. CDR1 and CDR2 (MNHEY, SVGAGI) derive from the germline V gene. About this clone: It has no known antigen specificity. There are no base qualities to consult, and no much larger clone falls within one base.

The chain is made from TRBV6-5 and TRBJ2-7, with 8 central nucleotides matching TRBD2. The sample consisted of PBMCs or T cells enriched from blood (not recorded which). The sequence was collected from a woman between 50 and 59 years old who had recovered from COVID-19. The DNA is TGTGCCAGCAGCTCCCGGACTAGCCCAACCTACGAGCAGTACTTC. Its product reads: CASSSRTSPTYEQYF.